Listed below are T cell receptor beta chains from one sample, sequenced in a study of cytomegalovirus exposure and HLA in healthy donors. The repertoire was sequenced with immunoSEQ multiplex PCR; TCRdb's copy has only in-frame clones and lacks some. Of about 130,000 clones in the sample, around 77% were seen once. Material: PBMCs. The origin of the receptors is a man aged 25 to 40 in good health and CMV-seronegative. Each CDR3 is given with its conserved first and last residue. The order of the fields is D gene, J gene, clone size, V gene, CDR3 DNA, CDR3 protein. The D gene is left open where the match is weak. Expanded clones are given a class, and other clones once, few, many or no size at all.

D: .; J: TRBJ2-2; size: .; V: TRBV7-6; DNA: TGTGCCAGCAGCTTAGGGAAGACAGCTGCGAACACCGGGGAGCTGTTTTTT; CDR3: CASSLGKTAANTGELFF
D: TRBD2; J: TRBJ2-5; size: .; V: TRBV2; DNA: TGTGCCAGCAGTGAACAAGGACTAGCGGCTAGGACCCAGTACTTC; CDR3: CASSEQGLAARTQYF
D: .; J: TRBJ1-1; size: .; V: TRBV28; DNA: TGTGCCAGCAGTTTACAGGGGATTCTGAACACTGAAGCTTTCTTT; CDR3: CASSLQGILNTEAFF
D: TRBD1; J: TRBJ1-2; size: .; V: TRBV18; DNA: TGTGCCAGCTCACCGGGACAGGGGACCTATGGCTACACCTTC; CDR3: CASSPGQGTYGYTF
D: TRBD1; J: TRBJ1-1; size: .; V: TRBV7-9; DNA: TGTGCCAGCAGCGACCGGACAGGGGGCCCCATGAACACTGAAGCTTTCTTT; CDR3: CASSDRTGGPMNTEAFF
D: TRBD1; J: TRBJ2-3; size: once; V: TRBV7-2; DNA: TGTGCCAGCAGTCGACAGGGCCCCGATACGCAGTATTTT; CDR3: CASSRQGPDTQYF
D: .; J: TRBJ2-2; size: .; V: TRBV9; DNA: TGTGCCAGCAGCGTAACAGGGTTTCGGTGGACCGGGGAGCTGTTTTTT; CDR3: CASSVTGFRWTGELFF
D: .; J: TRBJ2-7; size: .; V: TRBV19; DNA: TGTGCCAGTAGTATCCGGGGGGCGGGCGAGCAGTACTTC; CDR3: CASSIRGAGEQYF
D: .; J: TRBJ1-4; size: .; V: TRBV18; DNA: TGTGCCAGCTCACCACCGGGGCGGACAGCTAATGAAAAACTGTTTTTT; CDR3: CASSPPGRTANEKLFF
D: .; J: TRBJ2-7; size: .; V: TRBV4-3; DNA: TGCGCCAGCAGCCAAAGGGGGGGAGGGGCCCCTTCCTCCTACGAGCAGTACTTC; CDR3: CASSQRGGGAPSSYEQYF
D: TRBD2; J: TRBJ2-3; size: .; V: TRBV11-2; DNA: TGTGCCAGCAGCTTCGCCAGGCTAGCGGGAGGAGATACGCAGTATTTT; CDR3: CASSFARLAGGDTQYF
D: TRBD1; J: TRBJ1-5; size: .; V: TRBV15; DNA: TGTGCCACCAGCAGAGGGGCAGGGGGAGATCAGCCCCAGCATTTT; CDR3: CATSRGAGGDQPQHF
D: TRBD1; J: TRBJ1-1; size: .; V: TRBV11-2; DNA: TGTGCCAGCAGCTCAGGGGGCACTGAAGCTTTCTTT; CDR3: CASSSGGTEAFF
D: TRBD1; J: TRBJ1-5; size: .; V: TRBV7-2; DNA: TGTGCCAGCAGCTCGTACAGGGGAACGGAGCCCCAGCATTTT; CDR3: CASSSYRGTEPQHF
D: .; J: TRBJ2-3; size: .; V: TRBV5-1; DNA: TGCGCCAGCAGCTTGAGTACCCCGAGGACAGATACGCAGTATTTT; CDR3: CASSLSTPRTDTQYF
D: TRBD1; J: TRBJ2-7; size: .; V: TRBV28; DNA: TGTGCCAGCAGTTCCCCTAGGACAGGGATCAGCGAGCAGTACTTC; CDR3: CASSSPRTGISEQYF
D: TRBD1; J: TRBJ2-7; size: .; V: TRBV5-4; DNA: TGTGCCAGCAGCTCCGGGACAGGCAACTTCTACGAGCAGTACTTC; CDR3: CASSSGTGNFYEQYF
D: .; J: TRBJ2-7; size: .; V: TRBV7-8; DNA: TGTGCCAGCAGCTCGGTGGGCGTTGGCGAGCAGTACTTC; CDR3: CASSSVGVGEQYF
D: .; J: TRBJ2-2; size: .; V: TRBV7-8; DNA: TGTGCCAGCAGCTTAGTAGACAGGATAACCGGGGAGCTGTTTTTT; CDR3: CASSLVDRITGELFF
D: TRBD2; J: TRBJ2-5; size: .; V: TRBV4-1; DNA: TGCGCCAGCAGCCAAATCCCGGGAGGGCTAGCGGGCGAGGAGACCCAGTACTTC; CDR3: CASSQIPGGLAGEETQYF
D: .; J: TRBJ2-7; size: .; V: TRBV7-2; DNA: TGTGCCAGCAGCGCTGTCAGGGAGGTTCCCTACGAGCAGTACTTC; CDR3: CASSAVREVPYEQYF
D: TRBD1; J: TRBJ2-1; size: few; V: TRBV6-5; DNA: TGTGCCAGCAGTTACCGACAGGGTGGCGTCAATGAGCAGTTCTTC; CDR3: CASSYRQGGVNEQFF
D: .; J: TRBJ1-5; size: .; V: TRBV5-5; DNA: TGTGCCAGCAGCTTGAATCCAGGGAGCAATCAGCCCCAGCATTTT; CDR3: CASSLNPGSNQPQHF
D: .; J: TRBJ2-1; size: .; V: TRBV30; DNA: TGTGCCTGGAGCCTAGACGCCCGGTCCTACAATGAGCAGTTCTTC; CDR3: CAWSLDARSYNEQFF
D: .; J: TRBJ2-5; size: .; V: TRBV28; DNA: TGTGCCAGCAGCCCAGACTTGGCAAAGACCCAGTACTTC; CDR3: CASSPDLAKTQYF
D: TRBD1; J: TRBJ1-5; size: .; V: TRBV5-6; DNA: TGTGCCAGCAGCCACGGACAGGGGGCTCAGCCCCAGCATTTT; CDR3: CASSHGQGAQPQHF
D: TRBD1; J: TRBJ1-1; size: .; V: TRBV10-1; DNA: TGCGCCAGCAAAGGACAGGAGAACACTGAAGCTTTCTTT; CDR3: CASKGQENTEAFF
D: TRBD1; J: TRBJ1-2; size: .; V: TRBV2; DNA: TGTGCCAGCAGTGGGGGACAGGGCTTTCTCGTAGGCTACACCTTC; CDR3: CASSGGQGFLVGYTF
D: .; J: TRBJ2-1; size: .; V: TRBV11-2; DNA: TGTGCCAGCAGCTTAGTTTACCAGGGTGGCACGAATGAGCAGTTCTTC; CDR3: CASSLVYQGGTNEQFF
D: TRBD1; J: TRBJ1-1; size: .; V: TRBV10-1; DNA: TGCGCCAGCAGTCCGACAGGGGGTCCAGCTTTCTTT; CDR3: CASSPTGGPAFF
D: TRBD1; J: TRBJ1-6; size: once; V: TRBV4-1; DNA: TGCGCCAGCAGGTCAAGCACAGGGGGCGAGAGTTCACCCCTCCACTTT; CDR3: CASRSSTGGESSPLHF
D: TRBD2; J: TRBJ2-7; size: .; V: TRBV6-5; DNA: TGTGCCAGCAGTAAGACTAGCGAAGCCTACGAGCAGTACTTC; CDR3: CASSKTSEAYEQYF
D: .; J: TRBJ2-5; size: .; V: TRBV5-6; DNA: TGTGCCAGCAGCTTGGTGGCTAGAGAGACCCAGTACTTC; CDR3: CASSLVARETQYF
D: TRBD1; J: TRBJ2-7; size: once; V: TRBV7-2; DNA: TGTGCCAGCAGAAAGACCGGGACAGGGGACTACGAGCAGTACTTC; CDR3: CASRKTGTGDYEQYF
D: TRBD1; J: TRBJ1-1; size: .; V: TRBV5-5; DNA: TGTGCCAGCAGCGGGGGGACAGTGAACACTGAAGCTTTCTTT; CDR3: CASSGGTVNTEAFF
D: .; J: TRBJ2-1; size: few; V: TRBV29-1; DNA: TGCAGCGTTGAAGGCGGGAACTCCTACAATGAGCAGTTCTTC; CDR3: CSVEGGNSYNEQFF
D: TRBD2; J: TRBJ2-7; size: .; V: TRBV5-4; DNA: TGTGCCAGCAACCATTGGGGAGGGAGCTACGAGCAGTACTTC; CDR3: CASNHWGGSYEQYF
D: TRBD2; J: TRBJ2-1; size: .; V: TRBV23-1; DNA: TGCGCCAGCAGTCCTCGTTCTAGCGGGAGAACGCTTCACCTACACAATGAGCAGTTCTTC; CDR3: CASSPRSSGRTLHLHNEQFF
D: .; J: TRBJ2-7; size: .; V: TRBV6-6; DNA: TGTGCCAGCACCGGGAGAACCTACGAGCAGTACTTC; CDR3: CASTGRTYEQYF
D: .; J: TRBJ2-3; size: .; V: TRBV4-3; DNA: TGCGCCAGCAGCCAAGATGAGACGAGCGTCGGGACGCAGTATTTT; CDR3: CASSQDETSVGTQYF
D: .; J: TRBJ1-3; size: .; V: TRBV5-8; DNA: TGTGCCAGCAGCTTGGACAGCCGTGGAAACACCATATATTTT; CDR3: CASSLDSRGNTIYF
D: .; J: TRBJ2-3; size: few; V: TRBV5-4; DNA: TGTGCCAGCAGCTTGGCCCCAGACCTAGGGGAAGGCACAGATACGCAGTATTTT; CDR3: CASSLAPDLGEGTDTQYF
D: .; J: TRBJ2-3; size: few; V: TRBV6-1; DNA: TGTGCCAGCAGGACGGGCCGGACAACAGATACGCAGTATTTT; CDR3: CASRTGRTTDTQYF
D: .; J: TRBJ2-3; size: .; V: TRBV9; DNA: TGTGCCAGCAGCGTACAGGGGTATAGCACAGATACGCAGTATTTT; CDR3: CASSVQGYSTDTQYF
D: TRBD1; J: TRBJ2-1; size: once; V: TRBV15; DNA: TGTGCCACCAGCAGAGATATTACAGGGGTAAAGGAGAATGAGCAGTTCTTC; CDR3: CATSRDITGVKENEQFF
D: .; J: TRBJ1-3; size: .; V: TRBV28; DNA: TGTGCCAGCAGTTTACGGGGGTCTGGAAACACCATATATTTT; CDR3: CASSLRGSGNTIYF
D: .; J: TRBJ2-3; size: .; V: TRBV7-9; DNA: TGTGCCAGCAGCACAGGGAATACGCAGTATTTT; CDR3: CASSTGNTQYF
D: TRBD1; J: TRBJ1-2; size: .; V: TRBV7-9; DNA: TGTGCCAGCAGGGGGGCCGGGACAGGGGGCTACACCTTC; CDR3: CASRGAGTGGYTF
D: .; J: TRBJ1-1; size: .; V: TRBV25-1; DNA: TGTGCCAGCAGGAGATCTCCCGGGTACACTGAAGCTTTCTTT; CDR3: CASRRSPGYTEAFF
D: .; J: TRBJ1-5; size: .; V: TRBV18; DNA: TGTGCCAGCTCTGAGAACAATCAGCCCCAGCATTTT; CDR3: CASSENNQPQHF
D: TRBD2; J: TRBJ2-2; size: .; V: TRBV9; DNA: TGTGCCAGCAGCTTAAGACTAGCGGGGGACCCCACCCCGAACACCGGGGAGCTGTTTTTT; CDR3: CASSLRLAGDPTPNTGELFF
D: .; J: TRBJ2-5; size: few; V: TRBV4-1; DNA: TGCGCCAGCAGCCAAGGGGCTAGCATGGAGACCCAGTACTTC; CDR3: CASSQGASMETQYF
D: .; J: TRBJ1-2; size: .; V: TRBV28; DNA: TGTGCCAGCAGTTACAGGGCCTATAACTATGGCTACACCTTC; CDR3: CASSYRAYNYGYTF